The source of this T cell receptor beta chain is a study of T cell repertoires in cytomegalovirus infection. The CDR3 contains 15 residues. Trimming cost V 6 bases and J 1 base, with 12 bases left between them. In this sample, this clonotype turned up a few times. What it binds is not known. TCRdb re-derived calls from the reads in MiXCR, one entry per CDR3 protein. The repertoire has around 710,000 distinct CDR3 sequences, about 29% of them found once; the top ten carry over 10%. The receptor's source is a human donor in good health (CMV status not recorded). Some clones in this sample may be carry-over from other donors' samples. Source: cultured CD8+ T cells from PBMCs, taken from culture after CMV antigen stimulation. The chain is built from TRBV12-3 or TRBV12-4 and TRBJ1-4; perhaps TRBD1 as D (5 bases). CDR3 sequence reads: CASRAQGVTNEKLFF. The CDR3 bases are TGTGCCAGCAGAGCCCAGGGAGTAACTAATGAAAAACTGTTTTTT.